This T cell receptor (beta chain) was recorded in a study of blood T cell repertoires in COVID-19. Overall study: Samples taken during acute and convalescent COVID-19 were collected in the United States, Italy and Spain. T cells, B-cell-depleted T cells, or PBMCs supplied cDNA or gDNA.

Authors' processing steps: Counts of nucleated cells, estimated from reference gene primer amplification, were obtained. The data were produced by immunoSEQ multiplex PCR, yet TCRdb's version contains in-frame clones alone and is incomplete. V, J and clone size are those of that table, while D and trimming were read from the DNA. The sample holds 100,000 to 150,000 clones, about 89% seen once. CDR1 and CDR2 (germline): MNHEY, SVGAGI. The CDR3 sequence is 15 residues long. V was trimmed by 2 bases and J by 1 base, leaving 6 bases between them. The sequence came from a woman aged 60-75 years with acute or convalescent COVID-19. Input material: peripheral blood. The J gene is TRBJ1-6, the V gene TRBV6-5; D ambiguous. The CDR3 spells CASSYGRSYNSPLHF. The CDR3 coding sequence is TGTGCCAGCAGTTACGGGAGGTCCTATAATTCACCCCTCCACTTT.